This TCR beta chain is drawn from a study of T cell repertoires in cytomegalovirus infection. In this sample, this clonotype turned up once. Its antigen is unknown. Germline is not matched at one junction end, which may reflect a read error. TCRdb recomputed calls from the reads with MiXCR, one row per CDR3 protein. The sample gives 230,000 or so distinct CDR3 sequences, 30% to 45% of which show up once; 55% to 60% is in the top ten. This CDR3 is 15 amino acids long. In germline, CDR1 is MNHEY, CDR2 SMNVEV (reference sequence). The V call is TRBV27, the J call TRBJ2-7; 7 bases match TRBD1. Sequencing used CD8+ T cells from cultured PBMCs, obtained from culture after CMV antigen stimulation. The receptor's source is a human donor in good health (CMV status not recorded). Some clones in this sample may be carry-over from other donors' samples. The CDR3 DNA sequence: TGTGCCAGCAGATCTGGGCACAGGGGTAATTACGAGCTGTACTTC. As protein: CASRSGHRGNYELYF.